What follows describes a single T cell receptor beta chain. Clinical symptoms, serum thyroxine, TRAb, thyroid ultrasound and orbital computed tomography informed diagnoses. Amplification targeted TCR beta CDR3 regions from RNA transcripts. The primer set for the first-round RT-PCR of the TCR CDR3 was HTBI. TCRdb reanalysed the multiplex PCR reads using MiXCR and keeps one entry per CDR3 protein. The data show some 620,000 distinct CDR3 sequences, around 15% seen once. The data originate from a study of T cells in Graves' hyperthyroidism and ophthalmopathy. V lost 4 bases and J lost 6; bases outside the gene matches: 8. There are 16 residues in the CDR3. The V gene's germline CDR1 is MNHEY and CDR2 SVGAGI.

The receptor was derived from a woman under 40 with Graves' hyperthyroidism. The chain employs TRBV6-5 and TRBJ2-1, with TRBD2 matching 11 bases. The material sequenced was blood. The CDR3, as DNA: TGTGCCAGCAGTTCCCAACTAGCGGGAGTAGCCAATGAGCAGTTCTTC. Residues: CASSSQLAGVANEQFF.